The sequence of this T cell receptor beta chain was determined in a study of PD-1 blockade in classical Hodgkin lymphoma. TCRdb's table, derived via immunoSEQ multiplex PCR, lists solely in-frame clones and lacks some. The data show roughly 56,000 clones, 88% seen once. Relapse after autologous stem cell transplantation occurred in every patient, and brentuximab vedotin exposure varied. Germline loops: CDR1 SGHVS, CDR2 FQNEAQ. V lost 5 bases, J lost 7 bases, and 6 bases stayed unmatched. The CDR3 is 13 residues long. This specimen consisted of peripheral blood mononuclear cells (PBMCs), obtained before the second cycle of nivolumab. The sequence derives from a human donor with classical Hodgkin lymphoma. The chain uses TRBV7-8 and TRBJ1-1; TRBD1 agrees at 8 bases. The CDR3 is CASSPRTGLEAFF. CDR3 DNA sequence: TGTGCCAGCAGCCCAAGGACAGGGCTTGAAGCTTTCTTT. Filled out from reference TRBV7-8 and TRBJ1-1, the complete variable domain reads GAGVSQSPRYKVAKRGQDVALRCDPISGHVSLFWYQQALGQGPEFLTYFQNEAQLDKSGLPSDRFFAERPEGSVSTLKIQRTQQEDSAVYLCASSPRTGLEAFFGQGTRLTVV.